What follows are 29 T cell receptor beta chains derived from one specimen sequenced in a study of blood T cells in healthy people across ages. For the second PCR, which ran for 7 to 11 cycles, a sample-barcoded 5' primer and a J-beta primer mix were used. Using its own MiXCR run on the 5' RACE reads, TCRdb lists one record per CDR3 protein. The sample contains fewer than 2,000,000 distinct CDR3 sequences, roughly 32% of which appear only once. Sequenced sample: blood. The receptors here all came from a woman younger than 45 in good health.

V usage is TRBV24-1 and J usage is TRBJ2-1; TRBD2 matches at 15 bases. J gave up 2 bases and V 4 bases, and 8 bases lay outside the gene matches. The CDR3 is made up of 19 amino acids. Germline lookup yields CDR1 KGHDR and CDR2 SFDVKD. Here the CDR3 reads CATSEFPGLAGGAYNEQFF. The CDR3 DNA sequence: TGTGCCACCAGTGAATTCCCGGGACTAGCGGGAGGTGCCTACAATGAGCAGTTCTTC.

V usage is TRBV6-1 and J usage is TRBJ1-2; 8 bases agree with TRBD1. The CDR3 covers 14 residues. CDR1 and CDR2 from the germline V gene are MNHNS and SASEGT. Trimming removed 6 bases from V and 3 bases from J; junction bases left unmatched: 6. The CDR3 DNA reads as TGTGCCAGCAGGGGACAGGCCGGGGACTATGGCTACACCTTC. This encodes CASRGQAGDYGYTF.

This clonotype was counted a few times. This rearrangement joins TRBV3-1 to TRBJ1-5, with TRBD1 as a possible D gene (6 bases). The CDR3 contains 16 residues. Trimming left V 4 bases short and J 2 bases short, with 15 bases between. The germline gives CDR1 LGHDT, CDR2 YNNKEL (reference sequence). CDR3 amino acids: CASSLRVGGGNQPQHF. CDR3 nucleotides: TGTGCCAGCAGCCTTCGGGTAGGGGGAGGCAATCAGCCCCAGCATTTT. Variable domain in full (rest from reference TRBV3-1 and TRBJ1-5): DTAVSQTPKYLVTQMGNDKSIKCEQNLGHDTMYWYKQDSKKFLKIMFSYNNKELIINETVPNRFSPKSPDKAHLNLHINSLELGDSAVYFCASSLRVGGGNQPQHFGDGTRLSIL.

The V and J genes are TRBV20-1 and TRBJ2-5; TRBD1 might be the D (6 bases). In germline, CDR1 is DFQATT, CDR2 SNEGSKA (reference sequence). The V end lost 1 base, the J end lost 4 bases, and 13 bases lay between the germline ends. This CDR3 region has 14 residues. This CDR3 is CSARVRGGTETQYF. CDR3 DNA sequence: TGCAGTGCTAGAGTTAGAGGGGGAACAGAGACCCAGTACTTC.

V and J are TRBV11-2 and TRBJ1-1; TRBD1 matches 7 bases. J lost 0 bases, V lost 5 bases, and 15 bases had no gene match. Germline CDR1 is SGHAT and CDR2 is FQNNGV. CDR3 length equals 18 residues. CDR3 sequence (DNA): TGTGCCAGCAGCCCCAAACAGGGGCCCCTGGGGATGAACACTGAAGCTTTCTTT. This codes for CASSPKQGPLGMNTEAFF.

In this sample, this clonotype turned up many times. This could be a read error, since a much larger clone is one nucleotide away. CDR3: CASSQRGLAGNEQYF. CDR3 sequence (DNA): TGCGCCAGCAGCCAGCGGGGACTAGCCGGTAACGAGCAGTACTTC. The V call is TRBV4-1, the J call TRBJ2-7; 9 bases map to TRBD2. CDR1 and CDR2 from the germline V gene are MGHRA and YSYEKL. The length of the CDR3 is 15 residues. With 3 bases clipped from V and 5 bases from J, the junction kept 8 bases outside the gene matches.

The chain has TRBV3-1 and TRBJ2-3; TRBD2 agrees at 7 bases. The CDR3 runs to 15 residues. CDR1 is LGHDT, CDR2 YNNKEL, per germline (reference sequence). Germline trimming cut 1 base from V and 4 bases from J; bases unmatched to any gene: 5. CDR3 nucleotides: TGTGCCAGCAGCCAAGTGACTAGCCCAGCAGATACGCAGTATTTT. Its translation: CASSQVTSPADTQYF.

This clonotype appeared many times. For the CDR3, the DNA is TGCGCCAGCAGAGTAGTTACAGGGCTAGGGTACGAGCAGTACTTC. Its protein is CASRVVTGLGYEQYF. V usage is TRBV4-1 and J usage is TRBJ2-7, with D perhaps TRBD1 (6 bases). V lost 6 bases and J lost 4, with 19 bases in between. Germline CDR1 MGHRA, CDR2 YSYEKL. This CDR3 is 15 amino acids long.

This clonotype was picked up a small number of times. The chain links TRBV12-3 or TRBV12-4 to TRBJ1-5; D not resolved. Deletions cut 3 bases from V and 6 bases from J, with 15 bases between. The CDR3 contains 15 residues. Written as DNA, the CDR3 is TGTGCCAGCAGTTTTTACAAGAAGGGTACTCAGCCCCAGCATTTT. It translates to CASSFYKKGTQPQHF.

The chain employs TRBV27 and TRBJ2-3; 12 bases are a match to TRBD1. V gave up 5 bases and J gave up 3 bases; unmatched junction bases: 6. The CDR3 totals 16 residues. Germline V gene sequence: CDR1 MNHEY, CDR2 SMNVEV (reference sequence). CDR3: CASSATGQGATDTQYF. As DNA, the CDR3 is TGTGCCAGCAGTGCAACGGGACAGGGGGCGACAGATACGCAGTATTTT.

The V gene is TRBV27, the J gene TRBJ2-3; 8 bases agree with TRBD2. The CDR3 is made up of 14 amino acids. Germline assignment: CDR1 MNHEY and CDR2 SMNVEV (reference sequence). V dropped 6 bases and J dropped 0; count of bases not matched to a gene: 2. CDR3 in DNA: TGTGCCAGCAGGAGCGGGAGAAGCACAGATACGCAGTATTTT. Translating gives CASRSGRSTDTQYF.

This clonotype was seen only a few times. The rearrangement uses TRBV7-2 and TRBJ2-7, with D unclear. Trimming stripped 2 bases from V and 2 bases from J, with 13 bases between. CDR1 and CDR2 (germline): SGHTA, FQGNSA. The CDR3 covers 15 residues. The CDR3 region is CASSLTRRPTYEQYF. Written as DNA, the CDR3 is TGTGCCAGCAGCTTAACCCGCAGGCCCACCTACGAGCAGTACTTC.

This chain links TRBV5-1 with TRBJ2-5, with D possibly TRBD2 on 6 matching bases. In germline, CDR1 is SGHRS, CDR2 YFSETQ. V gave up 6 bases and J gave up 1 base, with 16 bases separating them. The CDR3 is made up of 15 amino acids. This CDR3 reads CASKWRGNGQETQYF. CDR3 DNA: TGCGCCAGCAAATGGCGGGGAAACGGCCAAGAGACCCAGTACTTC.

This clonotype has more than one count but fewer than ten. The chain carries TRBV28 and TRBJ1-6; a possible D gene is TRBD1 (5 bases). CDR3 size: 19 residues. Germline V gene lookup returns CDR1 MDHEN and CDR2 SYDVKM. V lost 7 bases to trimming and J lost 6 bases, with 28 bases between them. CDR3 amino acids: CASTLGGIDLIRVNSPLHF. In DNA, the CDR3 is TGTGCCAGCACCCTCGGGGGTATCGATCTTATTAGGGTTAATTCACCCCTCCACTTT.

Written as DNA, the CDR3 is TGTGCCAGCAGTCCTAGCGGGAGCACCTCCTACGAGCAGTACTTC. It yields the protein CASSPSGSTSYEQYF. The gene calls are TRBV28 and TRBJ2-7, with 10 bases aligning to TRBD2. The junction had 4 bases not matched to a gene; V was cut back by 5 bases and J by 0 bases. From germline, CDR1 is MDHEN and CDR2 SYDVKM. CDR3 length equals 15 residues.

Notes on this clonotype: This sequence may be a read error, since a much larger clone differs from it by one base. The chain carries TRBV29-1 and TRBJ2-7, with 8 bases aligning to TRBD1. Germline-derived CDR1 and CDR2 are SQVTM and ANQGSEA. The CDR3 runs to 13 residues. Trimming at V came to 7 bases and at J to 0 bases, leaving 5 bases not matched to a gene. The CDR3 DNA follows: TGCAGCGGCAGGGGGCTCCCCTCCTACGAGCAGTACTTC. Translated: CSGRGLPSYEQYF.

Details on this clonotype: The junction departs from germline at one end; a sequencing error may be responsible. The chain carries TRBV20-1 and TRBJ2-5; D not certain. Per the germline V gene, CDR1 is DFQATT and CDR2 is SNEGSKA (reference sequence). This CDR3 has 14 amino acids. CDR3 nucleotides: TGCAGTGCTAGAGCCGCAGTAAACACGGAGACCCGGTACTTC. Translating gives CSARAAVNTETRYF.

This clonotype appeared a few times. CDR3 in amino acids: CASSPTSARDTDTQYF. The CDR3 bases are TGTGCCAGCAGCCCCACTAGCGCGCGAGACACAGATACGCAGTATTTT. The rearrangement links TRBV11-2 to TRBJ2-3, with 7 nucleotides matching TRBD2. This CDR3 has 16 residues. After removal of 5 bases from V and 2 bases from J, the junction contained 10 bases not matched to a gene. Germline assignment: CDR1 SGHAT and CDR2 FQNNGV.

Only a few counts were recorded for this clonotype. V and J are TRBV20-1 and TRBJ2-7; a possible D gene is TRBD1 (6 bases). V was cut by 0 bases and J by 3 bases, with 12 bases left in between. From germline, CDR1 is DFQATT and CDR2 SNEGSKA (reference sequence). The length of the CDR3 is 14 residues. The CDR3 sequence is CSARDMGQDYEQYF. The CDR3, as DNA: TGCAGTGCTAGAGATATGGGACAAGACTACGAGCAGTACTTC.

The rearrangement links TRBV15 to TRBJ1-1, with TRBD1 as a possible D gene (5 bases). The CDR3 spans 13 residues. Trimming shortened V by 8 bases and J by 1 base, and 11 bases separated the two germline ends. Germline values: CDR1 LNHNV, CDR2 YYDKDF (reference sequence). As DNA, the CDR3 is TGTGCCACCGCCGCGCAGGGGAACACTGAAGCTTTCTTT. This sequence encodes CATAAQGNTEAFF. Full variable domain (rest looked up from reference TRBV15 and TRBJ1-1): DAMVIQNPRYQVTQFGKPVTLSCSQTLNHNVMYWYQQKSSQAPKLLFHYYDKDFNNEADTPDNFQSRRPNTSFCFLDIRSPGLGDTAMYLCATAAQGNTEAFFGQGTRLTVV.

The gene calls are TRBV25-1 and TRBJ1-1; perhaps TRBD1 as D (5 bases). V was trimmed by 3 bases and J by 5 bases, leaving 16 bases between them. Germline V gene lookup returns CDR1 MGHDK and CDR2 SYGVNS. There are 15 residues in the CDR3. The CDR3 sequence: CASSDFWAGETEAFF. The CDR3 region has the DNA TGTGCCAGCAGTGATTTTTGGGCGGGGGAGACTGAAGCTTTCTTT. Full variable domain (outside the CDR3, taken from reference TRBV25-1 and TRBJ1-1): EADIYQTPRYLVIGTGKKITLECSQTMGHDKMYWYQQDPGMELHLIHYSYGVNSTEKGDLSSESTVSRIRTEHFPLTLESARPSHTSQYLCASSDFWAGETEAFFGQGTRLTVV.

The CDR3 region is CASSFNSMAGGIPRLGQPQHF. In DNA form, the CDR3 reads TGTGCCAGCAGTTTTAACAGTATGGCAGGGGGGATCCCTAGACTTGGTCAGCCCCAGCATTTT. The chain links TRBV28 to TRBJ1-5; TRBD1 agrees at 7 bases. Losses at the gene ends were 3 bases for V and 6 bases for J; bases not matched to a gene: 26. Looked up from germline, CDR1 is MDHEN and CDR2 is SYDVKM. There are 21 residues in the CDR3.

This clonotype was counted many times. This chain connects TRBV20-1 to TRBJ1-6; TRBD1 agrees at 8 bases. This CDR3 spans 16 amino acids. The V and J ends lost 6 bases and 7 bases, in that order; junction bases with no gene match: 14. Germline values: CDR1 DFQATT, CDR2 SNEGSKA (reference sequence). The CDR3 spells CSANTGTGFGNSPLHF. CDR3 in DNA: TGCAGTGCAAATACCGGGACAGGATTCGGAAATTCACCCCTCCACTTT.

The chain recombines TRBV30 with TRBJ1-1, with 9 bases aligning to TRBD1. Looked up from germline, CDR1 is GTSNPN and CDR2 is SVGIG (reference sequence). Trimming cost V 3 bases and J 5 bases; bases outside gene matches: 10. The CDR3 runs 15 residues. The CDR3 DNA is TGTGCCTGGAGAGTGGGGGACAGGGCGTGGACTGAAGCTTTCTTT. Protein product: CAWRVGDRAWTEAFF.

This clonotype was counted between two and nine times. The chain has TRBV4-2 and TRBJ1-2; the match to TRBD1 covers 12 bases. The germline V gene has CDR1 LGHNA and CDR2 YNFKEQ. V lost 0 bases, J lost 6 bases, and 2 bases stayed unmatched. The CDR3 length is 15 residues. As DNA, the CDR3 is TGTGCCAGCAGCCAAGAAGGGGACAGGGGGCATGGCTACACCTTC. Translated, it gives CASSQEGDRGHGYTF.

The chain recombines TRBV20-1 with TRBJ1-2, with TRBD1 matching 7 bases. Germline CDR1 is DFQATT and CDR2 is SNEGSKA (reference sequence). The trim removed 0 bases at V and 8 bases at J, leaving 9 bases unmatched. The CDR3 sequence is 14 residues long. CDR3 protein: CSAREGRGREGYTF. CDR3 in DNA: TGCAGTGCTAGAGAGGGGAGGGGGCGGGAGGGCTACACCTTC.

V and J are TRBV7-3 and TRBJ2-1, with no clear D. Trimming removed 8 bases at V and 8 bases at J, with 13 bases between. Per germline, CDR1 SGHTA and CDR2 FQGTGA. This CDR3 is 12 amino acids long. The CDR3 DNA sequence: TGTGCCAGCGGGCGAAGGTACGATGAGCAGTTCTTC. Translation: CASGRRYDEQFF.

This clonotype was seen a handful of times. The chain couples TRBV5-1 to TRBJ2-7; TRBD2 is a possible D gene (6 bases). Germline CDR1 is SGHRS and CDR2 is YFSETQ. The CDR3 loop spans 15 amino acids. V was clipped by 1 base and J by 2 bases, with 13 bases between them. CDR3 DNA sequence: TGCGCCAGCAGCTTGAAGGGGACTCCCGCCTACGAGCAGTACTTC. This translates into CASSLKGTPAYEQYF.

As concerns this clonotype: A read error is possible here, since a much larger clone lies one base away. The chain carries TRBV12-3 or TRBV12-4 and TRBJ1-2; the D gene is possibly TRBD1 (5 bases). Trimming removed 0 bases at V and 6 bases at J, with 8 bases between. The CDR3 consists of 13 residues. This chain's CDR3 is CASSLALGDGYTF. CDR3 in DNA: TGTGCCAGCAGTTTAGCGCTAGGGGATGGCTACACCTTC.